The source of this T cell receptor (beta chain) is a study of blood T cell repertoires in COVID-19. The overall study: Sample material is recorded as cDNA or gDNA derived from T cells, B-cell-depleted T cells, or PBMCs.

In the source study's methods: For nucleated cells, counts were estimated from reference gene primer amplification. The table came from immunoSEQ multiplex PCR; TCRdb's copy has only in-frame clones and leaves some out. V and J calls and clone size are copied from that table; D and trimming were computed from the DNA. The sample records hundreds of thousands of clones, about 93% being singletons. Participant reports of clinical history set cohort assignment. Cohort 3 donors were reported recovered after two negative PCRs, clearance, or symptom resolution. Sequencing used PBMCs or T cells enriched from blood (not recorded which). This TCR came from a woman under 30 who had recovered from COVID-19.

The CDR3, as DNA: TGTGCCACCAGCAGAGCCCCTAGCGGGAGAGGAGATACGCAGTATTTT. This gives the protein CATSRAPSGRGDTQYF. The chain is built from TRBV15 and TRBJ2-3, with 10 bases lining up with TRBD2. This CDR3 contains 16 residues. V shed 1 base, J shed 5 bases, and the junction held 6 bases outside the gene matches. Germline assignment: CDR1 LNHNV and CDR2 YYDKDF (reference sequence).